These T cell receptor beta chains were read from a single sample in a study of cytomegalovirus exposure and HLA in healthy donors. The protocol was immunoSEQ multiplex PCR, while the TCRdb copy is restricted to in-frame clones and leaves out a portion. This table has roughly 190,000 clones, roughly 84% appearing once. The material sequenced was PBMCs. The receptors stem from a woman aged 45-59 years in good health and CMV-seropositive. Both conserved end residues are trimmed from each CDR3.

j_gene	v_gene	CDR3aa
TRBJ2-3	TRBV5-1	ASSLDLGTAITDTQY
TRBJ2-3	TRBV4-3	ASSQNSGLGDTQY
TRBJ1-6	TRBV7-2	ASSGDRASSPLH
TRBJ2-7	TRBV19	ASSGSERGAYEQY
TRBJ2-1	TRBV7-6	ASSSQMPGLASYNEQF
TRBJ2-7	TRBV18	ASSDTGGVYEQY
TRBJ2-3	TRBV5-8	ASSLDGEGTDTQY
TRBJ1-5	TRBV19	ASSIGGGGPQH
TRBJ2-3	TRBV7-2	ASSSWGGRTDTQY
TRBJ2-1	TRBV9	ASSGGTGYYNEQF
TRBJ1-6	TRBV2	ASTQSGESGNSPLH
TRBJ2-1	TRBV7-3	ASSWTSGGVYNEQF
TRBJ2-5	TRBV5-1	ASSSMTGGGETQY
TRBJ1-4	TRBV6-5	ASSYGQGNEKLF
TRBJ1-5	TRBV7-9	ASRPAGAGNQPQH
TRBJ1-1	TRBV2	ASSGGGRGAF
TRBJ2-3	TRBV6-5	ASSYAGRSTDTQY
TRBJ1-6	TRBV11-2	ASSSNLTGTPLPLH
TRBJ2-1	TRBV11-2	ASSLVEPDNEQF
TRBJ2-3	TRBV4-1	ASSQDRISGTDTQY
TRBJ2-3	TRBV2	ASREGNSGGTDTQY
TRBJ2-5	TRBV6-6	ASSSGGQYETQY
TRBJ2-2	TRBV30	AWSLGGSGGELF
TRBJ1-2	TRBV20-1	SATQGSGYT
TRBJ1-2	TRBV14	ASSLGQGKYGYT
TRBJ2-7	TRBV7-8	ASSLEGGQGIIYEQY
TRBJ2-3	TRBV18	ASSPIDTDTQY
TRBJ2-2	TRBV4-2	ASSRLGASTGELF
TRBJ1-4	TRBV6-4	ASSDSRDRGTEKLF
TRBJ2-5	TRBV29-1	SSTSGQETQY
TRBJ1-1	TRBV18	ASSPGLGGQGTEAF
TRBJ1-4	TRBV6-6	ASSYGGGGEKLF
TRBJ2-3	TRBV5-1	ASSLASLAGGPLIGDTQY
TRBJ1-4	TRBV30	AWNRRGKLF
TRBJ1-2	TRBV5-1	ASSPPQGEYGYT
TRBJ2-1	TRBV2	ASTGLNEQF
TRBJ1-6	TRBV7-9	ASSPRQGNSPLH
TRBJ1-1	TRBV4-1	ARSGGDDEEAF
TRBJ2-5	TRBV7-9	ASSSEGRETQY
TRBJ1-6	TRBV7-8	ASSSDRANNSPLH
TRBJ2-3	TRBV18	ASSPNRLASAGGDTQY